The TCR beta chain under discussion was sequenced for a study of blood T cell repertoires in COVID-19. Study-wide context: Cohort 3 donors were reported recovered after two negative PCRs, clearance, or symptom resolution. Both acute and convalescent COVID-19 samples were obtained from the United States, Italy and Spain.

Repertoires were generated with immunoSEQ multiplex PCR, while TCRdb's copy carries only in-frame clones and drops some. The profile shows about 170,000 clones, roughly 78% of them singletons. Specimen: PBMCs or T cells enriched from blood (not recorded which). This clonotype originated in a woman in her 70s in a cohort exposed to, infected with or recovered from COVID-19 (not recorded which).

The chain's CDR3 is CASATGIGNTIYF. The CDR3 nucleotides are TGTGCCAGCGCTACAGGGATCGGAAACACCATATATTTT. The rearrangement links TRBV27 to TRBJ1-3; weak D call: TRBD1 (6 bases). The V end lost 8 bases, the J end lost 4 bases, and 12 bases lay between the germline ends. From germline, CDR1 is MNHEY and CDR2 SMNVEV (reference sequence). The CDR3 has 13 residues.